This T cell receptor beta chain was recorded in a study of PD-1 blockade in mismatch repair-deficient tumors. General observations from the study: Tumor-resident clones, often absent from pretreatment blood, expanded after pembrolizumab and then contracted.

PCR or immunohistochemistry showed mismatch repair deficiency in every enrolled patient. TCRdb's copy holds only in-frame clones and misses some; the assay was immunoSEQ multiplex PCR. This sample yields 120,000 or so clones, of which approximately 86% are seen a single time; roughly 12% belongs to the top ten. In the case of this clone: What it binds is unknown.

The length of the CDR3 is 12 residues. Germline V gene sequence: CDR1 SEHNR, CDR2 FQNEAQ (reference sequence). Germline trimming cut 7 bases from V and 4 bases from J; bases unmatched to any gene: 2. This chain joins TRBV7-9 and TRBJ2-3; the match to TRBD2 covers 7 bases. Sequenced here: peripheral blood, sampled 44 weeks after starting pembrolizumab. This receptor was taken from an adult with mismatch repair-deficient cancer. The CDR3 bases are TGTGCCAGCACCCGGGAGGCAGATACGCAGTATTTT. Translating it yields CASTREADTQYF.